This TCR beta chain was profiled in a study of shared clonotypes between healthy human individuals. Study findings and constraints: Clonotype sharing across several donors was observed for around 5% of naive CD4 clonotypes.

Generated by immunoSEQ multiplex PCR, the TCRdb table keeps only in-frame clones and is missing some. The table lists over 800,000 clones, 90% to 95% of them singletons. For this clone: Its antigen is currently unknown.

V lost 1 base, J lost 3 bases, and 3 bases stayed unmatched. Germline V gene lookup returns CDR1 SGHDT and CDR2 YYEEEE. This CDR3 is built from 14 residues. Naive CD8 cells, CD45RO-negative and positively selected for CCR7, excluded terminally differentiated effector memory CD45RA+ cells. This TCR was recovered from a man between 25 and 39 years old in good health. The specimen was naive CD8+ T cells sorted from blood. The chain recombines TRBV5-6 with TRBJ2-7, with 8 bases lining up with TRBD2. The CDR3 sequence: CASSLTSGVYEQYF. CDR3 in DNA: TGTGCCAGCAGCTTGACTAGCGGAGTCTACGAGCAGTACTTC.